Described below is a single T cell receptor beta chain sequence and its context. Many counts were recorded for this clonotype. Its antigen has not been determined. Nothing much larger sits one base from this clone, and base qualities are not available. Read against the paper, the sample's time point label means: persistent/refractory GD, antithyroid drugs over 5 years with positive TRAb. For both TCR sequencing and RNA sequencing, RNA was extracted from PBMCs in TRIzol. Graves' disease was diagnosed according to American Thyroid Association guidelines. Patients were recruited from an endocrinology department in Xi'an, China. Each patient gave 7 to 9.5 milliliters of peripheral blood, collected in an EDTA anticoagulant tube. Ficoll Paque Plus density gradient separation was used to isolate PBMCs, and no further T cell sorting was performed. An Agilent 2100 Bioanalyzer and agarose gel were used to assess RNA quality, and a NanoDrop 2000 was used to measure RNA concentration.

Libraries were prepared through multiplex PCR. TCRdb lists the instrument as Illumina HiSeq 4000. CDR3 regions were amplified by Arm-PCR with iRepertoire HTBI primers to construct TCR beta libraries. PCR products were gel purified before sequencing. Under the source paper's analysis protocol: Across samples, roughly 60 TRBV and 13 to 15 TRBJ segments were identified and used for gene usage analysis of CDR3 amino acid clonotypes. COPE and FqMerger were used to merge the filtered high-quality paired reads into contigs. BLAST was used to align contigs to IMGT TRBV, TRBD and TRBJ reference genes, with CDR3 defined following IMGT. Clonotypes above 0.1% frequency were classified as highly expanded clones. Shannon entropy was used to measure repertoire diversity, and the Gini coefficient was used to measure V-J evenness. A clonotype was considered public if more than one individual shared it. TCRdb reanalyzed the raw reads on its own, using fastp at Q25 for trimming and MiXCR for clone calling, and kept in-frame beta chains. Rows matching on CDR3 protein sequence are summarized as one entry with the most common DNA and genes. The V and J calls and clone size are TCRdb's, not the authors'. The sample table holds fewer than 600,000 distinct CDR3 sequences, of which 22% were seen once. The ten top clones hold approximately 14% of the sample.

The CDR1 and CDR2 encoded by the germline V gene are MDHEN and SYDVKM. V is shortened by 7 bases, J by 1 base, and the region joining them spans 20 bases. The CDR3 starts with the cysteine, ends with the phenylalanine, and has 16 residues. The retained sequence is limited to the CDR3, 48 bases, with the frame set at the first base. The sample is drawn from a study of regulatory T cells in long-lasting Graves disease (dated by TCRdb to the early 2020s). Study-wide context: To count as having persistent Graves' disease, a patient had to have received antithyroid drug treatment for over 5 years with TSH receptor autoantibodies remaining persistently positive. Persistent Graves' disease patients were compared with newly diagnosed Graves' disease patients by peripheral blood TCR sequencing and RNA sequencing. The study took place in China and was registered as a clinical trial. A total of roughly 35 samples underwent TCR sequencing: roughly 13 from persistent and roughly 20 from newly diagnosed Graves' disease patients. Antithyroid drugs had been taken for around 9.8 years on average by persistent Graves' disease patients in the clinical cohort. What the work shows at the level of the full study, not this receptor alone: Persistent disease showed preferential use of TRBV28, TRBJ1-2 and TRBJ2-5, whereas newly diagnosed disease favored TRBV20-1 and TRBJ2-1. A larger number of public clonotypes was shared among persistent patients (2,741) than among newly diagnosed patients (approximately 1,000). Sequencing and analysis were limited to the TCR beta chain. Lower TCR Shannon entropy and fewer highly expanded clones were observed in persistent Graves' disease patients than in newly diagnosed patients, which suggested clonal expansion. The authors acknowledged the small sample size as a limitation that may reduce accuracy. The study examined only peripheral blood because the primary lesion, thyroid tissue, could not be accessed.

This TCR was sampled from a female donor with Graves disease. The V and J genes are TRBV28 and TRBJ2-7; no D segment can be confidently identified. Specimen: peripheral blood mononuclear cells (PBMCs), collected when the disease was refractory, from a patient treated with antithyroid drugs. The CDR3 corresponds to CASNKNRAQGSYEQYF. Read as DNA, the sequence is TGTGCCAGCAATAAAAACCGGGCCCAAGGGTCCTACGAGCAGTACTTC.